These 14 T cell receptor beta chains came from one sample sequenced in a study of T cell changes during pregnancy in multiple sclerosis. The method was immunoSEQ multiplex PCR; TCRdb's version includes in-frame clones alone and lacks a portion of them. The sample lists around 47,000 clones; almost 95% were seen once. The starting material was CD8+ T cells from peripheral blood mononuclear cells, obtained in the first trimester of pregnancy. All receptors derive from a female donor with multiple sclerosis, enrolled in a pregnancy study.

The chain combines TRBV9 with TRBJ2-7; D unclear. The CDR3 is 14 residues long. With 0 bases removed from V and 2 bases from J, the gap between germline ends came to 9 bases. The germline CDR1 and CDR2 sequences are SGDLS and YYNGEE. The CDR3 bases are TGTGCCAGCAGCGTAGGGCTGGCCACCTACGAGCAGTACTTC. Translated, it gives CASSVGLATYEQYF.

A single count supports this clone. The V and J genes are TRBV7-9 and TRBJ2-3; D is possibly TRBD1 (6 bases). This CDR3 contains 13 residues. Per germline, CDR1 SEHNR and CDR2 FQNEAQ (reference sequence). Trimming stripped 6 bases from V and 4 bases from J, with 11 bases between. The CDR3 protein is CASRQGSPDTQYF. The CDR3 coding sequence is TGTGCCAGCAGGCAGGGGAGTCCAGATACGCAGTATTTT.

The chain uses TRBV27 and TRBJ2-7, with D tentatively TRBD1 (5 bases). The ends were cut back, 2 bases at V and 0 bases at J, with 11 bases in the middle. CDR3 length: 15 amino acids. Germline-derived CDR1 and CDR2 are MNHEY and SMNVEV (reference sequence). CDR3 sequence reads: CASSLKGRNSYEQYF. CDR3 sequence (DNA): TGTGCCAGCAGTTTAAAGGGGCGAAACTCCTACGAGCAGTACTTC.

V is TRBV27 and J is TRBJ2-7; no clear D gene. This CDR3 is 14 amino acids long. Trimming cost V 5 bases and J 7 bases, with 18 bases left between them. The germline gives CDR1 MNHEY, CDR2 SMNVEV (reference sequence). As DNA, the CDR3 is TGTGCCAGCAGTCCGCAGGCCCTCTGGGCGGAGCAGTACTTC. Translation: CASSPQALWAEQYF.

V is TRBV7-3 and J is TRBJ2-7; TRBD2 aligns across 9 bases. The CDR3 is made up of 15 amino acids. Germline V gives CDR1 SGHTA, CDR2 FQGTGA. The V gene end was trimmed by 5 bases and the J gene end by 3 bases; junction bases not matched to a gene: 8. CDR3 in amino acids: CASSALAGDGYEQYF. The CDR3 DNA reads TGTGCCAGCAGCGCCTTAGCGGGAGATGGCTACGAGCAGTACTTC. The entire variable domain, with the rest obtained from reference TRBV7-3 and TRBJ2-7, is as follows: GAGVSQTPSNKVTEKGKYVELRCDPISGHTALYWYRQSLGQGPEFLIYFQGTGAADDSGLPNDRFFAVRPEGSVSTLKIQRTERGDSAVYLCASSALAGDGYEQYFGPGTRLTVT.

This clone has only a few counts. The V call is TRBV27, the J call TRBJ2-3; TRBD2 is a possible D gene (5 bases). Germline values: CDR1 MNHEY, CDR2 SMNVEV (reference sequence). The CDR3 has 15 residues. V lost 3 bases and J lost 2, with 12 bases in between. The CDR3 coding sequence is TGTGCCAGCAGTTTGAGAGCGGAGAACACAGATACGCAGTATTTT. It specifies CASSLRAENTDTQYF.

This chain links TRBV7-9 with TRBJ2-1, with 9 bases matching TRBD1. The CDR3 sequence is 14 residues long. Germline CDR1 and CDR2: SEHNR and FQNEAQ (reference sequence). With V trimmed by 3 bases and J by 8 bases, 5 bases remained unmatched. Here the CDR3 reads CASSFLDRGHEQFF. In DNA form, the CDR3 reads TGTGCCAGCAGCTTTCTGGACAGGGGACATGAGCAGTTCTTC.

The chain has TRBV19 and TRBJ1-5; D not certain. The CDR3 has 14 residues. V lost 3 bases and J 0 bases, leaving 6 bases between the germline ends. CDR1 LNHDA and CDR2 SQIVND come from the germline V gene (reference sequence). DNA for the CDR3: TGTGCCAGTAGTATCAGTTATAGCAATCAGCCCCAGCATTTT. This translates into CASSISYSNQPQHF.

The CDR3 loop is CASSLEPGTNYGYTF. The DNA for the CDR3 is TGTGCCAGCAGCTTAGAACCGGGAACTAACTATGGCTACACCTTC. The rearrangement uses TRBV11-2 and TRBJ1-2; D not certain. Germline V lookup: CDR1 SGHAT, CDR2 FQNNGV. V gave up 0 bases and J gave up 0 bases, with 8 bases separating them. The CDR3 sequence is 15 residues long.

This chain uses TRBV7-9 with TRBJ2-4; 7 nucleotides agree with TRBD1. Losses at the gene ends were 1 base for V and 6 bases for J; bases not matched to a gene: 0. Germline values: CDR1 SEHNR, CDR2 FQNEAQ (reference sequence). The CDR3 extends over 13 amino acids. The CDR3 DNA reads TGTGCCAGCAGCTTAGGGGACAGAAACATTCAGTACTTC. It encodes CASSLGDRNIQYF.

The rearrangement uses TRBV19 and TRBJ2-3; TRBD1 aligns across 10 bases. CDR3 length: 16 amino acids. V shed 8 bases, J shed 3 bases, and the junction held 11 bases outside the gene matches. CDR1 LNHDA and CDR2 SQIVND come from the germline V gene (reference sequence). The CDR3 bases are TGTGCCAGTCACGTCCCGGGACAGGGGTGGACAGATACGCAGTATTTT. As protein: CASHVPGQGWTDTQYF.

This chain links TRBV27 with TRBJ2-3; no reliable D call. Trimming shortened V by 2 bases and J by 3 bases, and 12 bases separated the two germline ends. CDR1 is MNHEY and CDR2 is SMNVEV in the germline V gene (reference sequence). The length of the CDR3 is 15 residues. As DNA, the CDR3 is TGTGCCAGCAGTTTACAGGCCCGACGGACAGATACGCAGTATTTT. Protein product: CASSLQARRTDTQYF.

The chain is built from TRBV14 and TRBJ2-1; 14 bases map to TRBD2. The V and J ends lost 0 bases and 2 bases, in that order; junction bases with no gene match: 9. The CDR3 runs to 20 residues. In germline, CDR1 is SGHDN, CDR2 FVKESK. CDR3 sequence (DNA): TGTGCCAGCAGCCAAGATGTTGTGGGACTAGCGGGAGTGGCCTACAATGAGCAGTTCTTC. This encodes CASSQDVVGLAGVAYNEQFF.

The gene calls are TRBV5-1 and TRBJ2-7, with no clear D. The CDR3 covers 13 residues. V lost 3 bases, J lost 7 bases, and 14 bases lay in between. The V gene's germline CDR1 is SGHRS and CDR2 YFSETQ. The CDR3 sequence: CASSWAIYREQYF. DNA for the CDR3: TGCGCCAGCAGCTGGGCCATCTACCGGGAGCAGTACTTC.